These 9 T cell receptor beta chains came from one sample sequenced in a study of T cell repertoires in cytomegalovirus infection. TCRdb re-called the reads through MiXCR, storing one row per CDR3 protein. In the table there are 500,000 or so distinct CDR3 sequences, about 15% of which are singletons. Sample: CD8+ T cells from PBMCs. All receptors come from a human donor in good health (CMV status not recorded). Some clones in this sample may be carry-over from other donors' samples.

This clonotype appeared many times. This chain joins TRBV29-1 and TRBJ1-5, with D unresolved. The ends were cut back, 0 bases at V and 2 bases at J, with 5 bases in the middle. Germline values: CDR1 SQVTM, CDR2 ANQGSEA. This CDR3 spans 13 amino acids. The CDR3 spells CSVEDAGNQPQHF. In DNA form, the CDR3 reads TGCAGCGTTGAAGACGCCGGCAATCAGCCCCAGCATTTT.

The rearrangement uses TRBV6-4 and TRBJ1-1, with D unresolved. Trimming removed 7 bases at V and 1 base at J, with 19 bases between. The CDR3 is 16 amino acids. Germline CDR1 MRHNA, CDR2 SNTAGT. The CDR3 reads CASTKNPMAKNTEAFF. In DNA form, the CDR3 reads TGTGCCAGCACTAAAAACCCCATGGCCAAGAACACTGAAGCTTTCTTT.

This clonotype was seen at least ten times. The chain has TRBV10-2 and TRBJ2-5, with 8 bases fitting TRBD1. CDR1 is WSHSY and CDR2 is SAAADI in the germline V gene. The CDR3 consists of 13 residues. The junction had 7 bases not matched to a gene; V was cut back by 6 bases and J by 7 bases. The CDR3 DNA reads as TGCGCCAGCAGGGACAGGGAGTGGGGGACCCAGTACTTC. Amino acids: CASRDREWGTQYF.

In this sample, this clonotype turned up a few times. The CDR3 DNA reads TGTGCCAGCAGCTATGAACAGGGGGCCCACTACGAGCAGTACTTC. Encoded protein: CASSYEQGAHYEQYF. The chain employs TRBV5-4 and TRBJ2-7; 9 nucleotides agree with TRBD1. CDR3 length: 15 amino acids. Looked up from germline, CDR1 is SGHNT and CDR2 is YYREEE (reference sequence). The junction had 7 bases not matched to a gene; V was cut back by 3 bases and J by 3 bases.

This clonotype was found a few times. The chain links TRBV24-1 to TRBJ1-2; D unclear. The V gene lost 0 bases and the J gene lost 4 bases, with 8 bases spanning the gap. Germline V gives CDR1 KGHDR, CDR2 SFDVKD. The CDR3 is made up of 14 amino acids. DNA of the CDR3: TGTGCCACCAGTGATTTGAGGTCAGGCTATGGCTACACCTTC. Protein sequence: CATSDLRSGYGYTF.

The rearrangement joins TRBV20-1 to TRBJ2-5; weak D call: TRBD2 (6 bases). The CDR3 has 14 residues. V shed 0 bases and J shed 4 bases, with 12 bases lying between them. Germline CDR1 DFQATT, CDR2 SNEGSKA (reference sequence). The CDR3 is CSARDDVGGETQYF. The CDR3 DNA reads as TGCAGTGCTAGAGATGATGTGGGAGGAGAGACCCAGTACTTC.

This clonotype came up many times. This rearrangement joins TRBV27 to TRBJ2-1; D might be TRBD1 or TRBD2, each matching 6 bases. CDR1 is MNHEY, CDR2 SMNVEV, per germline (reference sequence). The CDR3 has 15 residues. Trimming took off 5 bases at V and 2 bases at J, with 13 bases between the two ends. Here the CDR3 DNA reads TGTGCCAGCAGTCTGATTAGGGGGGCCTACAATGAGCAGTTCTTC. Translation gives CASSLIRGAYNEQFF.

This clonotype was detected many times. CDR3 in DNA: TGTGCCAGCAGTGCAATGAACACCGGGGAGCTGTTTTTT. Encoded protein: CASSAMNTGELFF. The chain combines TRBV28 with TRBJ2-2; D call uncertain. CDR3 length equals 13 residues. V was shortened by 5 bases and J by 1 base, with 5 bases between the two germline ends. CDR1 is MDHEN, CDR2 SYDVKM, per germline.

The chain combines TRBV2 with TRBJ1-1; D is ambiguous. With 11 bases removed from V and 1 base from J, the gap between germline ends came to 8 bases. Germline-derived CDR1 and CDR2 are SNHLY and FYNNEI. This CDR3 spans 11 amino acids. DNA for the CDR3: TGTGCCGGGGAGGCGAACACTGAAGCTTTCTTT. Its protein product is CAGEANTEAFF.